Listed here is a single TCR beta chain. Methods used by the authors: The assay estimated nucleated cells by amplifying reference gene primers. Generated by immunoSEQ multiplex PCR, the TCRdb table keeps only in-frame clones and is missing some. For V, J and clone size, that table is used; D and trimming come from the DNA. The sample shows roughly 30,000 clones, 80% to 90% of them seen only once. The data originate from a study of blood T cell repertoires in COVID-19. In the study overall: The United States, Italy and Spain provided the acute and convalescent COVID-19 samples. The cDNA or gDNA used as material had been derived from T cells, B-cell-depleted T cells, or PBMCs.

The clonotype originates from a human donor in a cohort sampled during active COVID-19. Sequenced: peripheral blood.

The CDR3 loop is CASSFGQHSGANVLTF. CDR3 in DNA: TGCGCCAGCAGCTTCGGACAGCATTCTGGGGCCAACGTCCTGACTTTC. The rearrangement links TRBV5-1 to TRBJ2-6, with D possibly TRBD1 on 6 matching bases. The CDR3 length is 16 residues. V was cut by 2 bases and J by 1 base, with 10 bases left in between. Germline V gene lookup returns CDR1 SGHRS and CDR2 YFSETQ.